A selection of T cell receptor beta chains follows, all from one sample in a study of blood T cells in healthy people across ages. From the 5' RACE reads, TCRdb called clonotypes with MiXCR, one entry per CDR3 protein. This sample has some 800,000 distinct CDR3 sequences, with 20% to 30% found just once. This same sample was also taken into another study, of T cells of mothers and their children.

The sample was blood. These receptor sequences come from a boy between 10 and 17 years old in good health. The CDR3 runs from the conserved cysteine through the conserved F or W. The D gene is left open where the match is weak. Only some rows state a clone size, as once, few, many or a class for expanded clones.

d_call	v_call	clone_size	j_call	cdr3_aa	cdr3_nt
-	TRBV11-2	many	TRBJ2-5	CASSVRYQETQYF	TGTGCCAGCAGCGTCAGGTATCAAGAGACCCAGTACTTC
-	TRBV12-3/TRBV12-4	few	TRBJ1-6	CASSFRGRSPLHF	TGTGCCAGCAGTTTCAGGGGACGGTCACCCCTCCACTTT
-	TRBV28	-	TRBJ2-5	CASSPRRGVQETQYF	TGTGCCAGCAGTCCCCGAAGGGGGGTTCAAGAGACCCAGTACTTC
TRBD2	TRBV18	-	TRBJ2-7	CASSPNLAGGGHEQYF	TGTGCCAGCTCACCGAATTTAGCGGGAGGAGGCCACGAGCAGTACTTC
-	TRBV28	few	TRBJ1-5	CASKAPHQPQHF	TGTGCCTCGAAAGCGCCCCATCAGCCCCAGCATTTT
-	TRBV3-1	-	TRBJ1-1	CASSRDEGGTEAFF	TGTGCCAGCAGCCGGGACGAGGGGGGCACTGAAGCTTTCTTT
-	TRBV19	-	TRBJ1-1	CATNQGTEAFF	TGTGCCACGAACCAGGGGACTGAAGCTTTCTTT
-	TRBV20-1	few	TRBJ2-4	CSARSGPGNIQYF	TGCAGTGCTAGGTCAGGTCCAGGGAACATTCAGTACTTC
TRBD1	TRBV6-5	few	TRBJ1-4	CASRRTDRGEEKLFF	TGTGCCAGCAGACGAACCGACAGGGGCGAAGAAAAACTGTTTTTT
-	TRBV9	few	TRBJ2-7	CASSPRVDVGFEQYF	TGTGCCAGCAGCCCCCGGGTCGACGTGGGATTCGAGCAGTACTTC
TRBD1	TRBV7-9	-	TRBJ2-7	CASRAPGQGVSEQYF	TGTGCCAGCAGAGCCCCGGGACAGGGAGTCAGCGAGCAGTACTTC
-	TRBV6-6	-	TRBJ2-7	CASSYALAIPREQYF	TGTGCCAGCAGTTACGCGTTAGCAATTCCCCGCGAGCAGTACTTC
TRBD1	TRBV4-3	-	TRBJ1-1	CASSLQGASTEAFF	TGCGCCAGCAGCCTACAGGGGGCGAGCACTGAAGCTTTCTTT
-	TRBV20-1	-	TRBJ2-4	CSARGQQGEGKNIQYF	TGCAGTGCTAGAGGGCAACAGGGAGAAGGCAAAAACATTCAGTACTTC
-	TRBV12-3/TRBV12-4	-	TRBJ2-1	CASSSGASIEQFF	TGTGCCAGCAGCAGTGGGGCTAGCATTGAGCAGTTCTTC
-	TRBV4-3	-	TRBJ2-7	CASSQELSGAGAYEQYF	TGCGCCAGCAGCCAAGAGCTTTCAGGGGCAGGAGCCTACGAGCAGTACTTC
TRBD2	TRBV10-3	few	TRBJ2-3	CAISPQLPRPSGGGTDTQYF	TGTGCCATCAGTCCTCAACTTCCACGGCCTAGCGGGGGGGGCACAGATACGCAGTATTTT
TRBD2	TRBV29-1	few	TRBJ2-6	CSVAAGASGANVLTF	TGCAGCGTTGCGGCGGGAGCCTCTGGGGCCAACGTCCTGACTTTC
TRBD2	TRBV5-1	few	TRBJ2-5	CASKWTSGSSYGQYF	TGCGCCAGCAAATGGACTAGCGGGAGCTCCTACGGGCAGTACTTC
-	TRBV29-1	few	TRBJ2-7	CSVEGMEGEGHEQYF	TGCAGCGTTGAAGGGATGGAGGGAGAAGGACACGAGCAGTACTTC
-	TRBV4-3	-	TRBJ2-3	CASSQDWSTTDTQYF	TGCGCCAGCAGCCAAGATTGGTCCACCACAGATACGCAGTATTTT
TRBD1	TRBV7-9	-	TRBJ1-6	CASSRGGQGGAPLHF	TGTGCCAGCAGTAGGGGAGGACAGGGGGGGGCACCCCTCCACTTT
TRBD2	TRBV7-2	-	TRBJ2-5	CASSLDRSGRTETQYF	TGTGCCAGCAGCTTAGATCGAAGCGGGAGGACAGAGACCCAGTACTTC
TRBD2	TRBV6-2/TRBV6-3	-	TRBJ2-1	CASSPTSGISYNEQFF	TGTGCCAGCAGCCCTACTAGCGGGATCTCCTACAATGAGCAGTTCTTC
TRBD1	TRBV28	few	TRBJ2-7	CASSFSRTGSGEQYF	TGTGCCAGCAGTTTTAGTAGGACAGGGTCTGGGGAGCAGTACTTC
TRBD1	TRBV7-2	-	TRBJ2-5	CASATGGETQYF	TGTGCCAGCGCGACAGGGGGAGAGACCCAGTACTTC
TRBD2	TRBV7-7	many	TRBJ2-1	CASSLGGSPYNEQFF	TGTGCTAGCAGTTTAGGCGGGAGTCCCTACAATGAGCAGTTCTTC
-	TRBV11-2	-	TRBJ2-7	CASSLELDYYEQYF	TGTGCCAGCAGCTTAGAGCTGGACTACTACGAGCAGTACTTC
-	TRBV27	-	TRBJ1-5	CASSLSGGYSNQPQHF	TGTGCCAGCAGTTTATCTGGCGGGTATAGCAATCAGCCCCAGCATTTT
TRBD2	TRBV29-1	few	TRBJ2-3	CSVEPTSGMTDTQYF	TGCAGCGTTGAACCGACTAGCGGGATGACAGATACGCAGTATTTT
TRBD1	TRBV7-9	many	TRBJ2-7	CASSGRDSAYEQYF	TGTGCCAGCAGCGGCCGGGACAGCGCCTACGAGCAGTACTTC
-	TRBV15	-	TRBJ2-1	CATSGYQGGSYNEQFF	TGTGCCACCAGCGGATACCAAGGAGGCTCCTACAATGAGCAGTTCTTC
-	TRBV4-3	few	TRBJ2-3	CASNQDAVDPGDTQYF	TGCGCCAGCAACCAAGATGCTGTGGATCCAGGAGATACGCAGTATTTT
TRBD2	TRBV20-1	few	TRBJ2-7	CSARDAGDEQYF	TGCAGTGCTAGAGATGCGGGAGACGAGCAGTACTTC
TRBD1	TRBV6-5	-	TRBJ2-5	CASRRKTGQQYF	TGTGCCAGCAGACGAAAGACAGGGCAGCAGTACTTC
TRBD2	TRBV20-1	-	TRBJ2-3	CSATRTSGRLEDTQYF	TGCAGTGCTACCCGGACTAGCGGGAGGTTGGAAGATACGCAGTATTTT
TRBD2	TRBV3-1	few	TRBJ2-7	CASSQGGGGRSYEQYF	TGTGCCAGCAGCCAAGGCGGCGGGGGGCGCTCCTACGAGCAGTACTTC
-	TRBV15	once	TRBJ2-2	CATSRWGDTGELFF	TGTGCCACCAGCAGATGGGGAGACACCGGGGAGCTGTTTTTT
TRBD2	TRBV9	few	TRBJ2-3	CASSVGLAGGLGTDTQYF	TGTGCCAGCAGCGTAGGGCTAGCGGGGGGGCTTGGGACAGATACGCAGTATTTT
-	TRBV25-1	few	TRBJ2-5	CASSGGWETQYF	TGTGCCAGCAGTGGAGGATGGGAGACCCAGTACTTC
-	TRBV28	-	TRBJ2-5	CASSMGQEETQYF	TGTGCCAGCAGCATGGGGCAGGAAGAGACCCAGTACTTC
TRBD1	TRBV25-1	-	TRBJ1-2	CASSESTGGGYTF	TGTGCCAGCAGTGAATCTACAGGGGGCGGCTACACCTTC
TRBD2	TRBV7-9	-	TRBJ2-7	CASSLGEASGSYEQYF	TGTGCCAGCAGCTTAGGAGAGGCTAGCGGGAGCTACGAGCAGTACTTC
-	TRBV5-1	-	TRBJ2-5	CASSLEGAGEQYF	TGTGCCAGCAGCCTGGAGGGGGCAGGAGAGCAGTACTTC
-	TRBV9	-	TRBJ2-2	CASSPNDLNTGELFF	TGTGCCAGCAGCCCTAACGATCTAAACACCGGGGAGCTGTTTTTT
-	TRBV20-1	-	TRBJ2-5	CSANLQGRGTQYF	TGCAGTGCTAACCTACAGGGGAGGGGGACCCAGTACTTC
-	TRBV20-1	-	TRBJ2-1	CSARDIGDPYNEQFF	TGCAGTGCTAGAGATATCGGGGACCCCTACAATGAGCAGTTCTTC
TRBD1	TRBV6-5	-	TRBJ1-3	CASSYSTGGGNTIYF	TGTGCCAGCAGTTACTCGACAGGGGGTGGAAACACCATATATTTT
TRBD1	TRBV12-3/TRBV12-4	once	TRBJ2-7	CASSLAGQGRHEQYF	TGTGCCAGCAGTTTGGCGGGACAGGGCAGGCACGAGCAGTACTTC
-	TRBV5-1	few	TRBJ2-5	CASSTNPGLPETQYF	TGCGCCAGCAGCACCAACCCCGGGCTGCCGGAGACCCAGTACTTC
-	TRBV4-1	few	TRBJ2-1	CASSQTGKYNGQFF	TGCGCCAGCAGCCAAACGGGAAAGTACAATGGGCAGTTCTTC
TRBD2	TRBV24-1	-	TRBJ2-1	CATSDQGLAGKNNEQFF	TGTGCCACCAGTGACCAGGGACTAGCGGGAAAAAACAATGAGCAGTTCTTC
-	TRBV4-3	few	TRBJ2-7	CASSQDTAESSYEQYF	TGCGCCAGCAGCCAGGATACAGCAGAAAGCTCCTACGAGCAGTACTTC
-	TRBV28	-	TRBJ2-2	CASITGPNTGELFF	TGTGCCAGCATCACGGGTCCTAACACCGGGGAGCTGTTTTTT
-	TRBV11-2	-	TRBJ1-1	CASSLDWGALPAFF	TGTGCCAGCAGCTTAGATTGGGGGGCGCTCCCAGCTTTCTTT
-	TRBV5-1	-	TRBJ1-2	CASSLTSRRGYTF	TGCGCCAGCAGCTTGACCTCGCGGCGAGGCTACACCTTC
TRBD1	TRBV6-1	-	TRBJ1-5	CASSAGTGSNQPQHF	TGTGCCAGCAGTGCCGGGACAGGGAGTAATCAGCCCCAGCATTTT
-	TRBV7-2	few	TRBJ2-1	CASSLQGPGYNEQFF	TGTGCCAGCAGCCTACAGGGTCCCGGCTACAATGAGCAGTTCTTC
TRBD1	TRBV7-2	-	TRBJ2-1	CASSLDRGEIRKQNEQFF	TGTGCCAGCAGCTTAGACAGGGGGGAGATTCGAAAGCAAAATGAGCAGTTCTTC